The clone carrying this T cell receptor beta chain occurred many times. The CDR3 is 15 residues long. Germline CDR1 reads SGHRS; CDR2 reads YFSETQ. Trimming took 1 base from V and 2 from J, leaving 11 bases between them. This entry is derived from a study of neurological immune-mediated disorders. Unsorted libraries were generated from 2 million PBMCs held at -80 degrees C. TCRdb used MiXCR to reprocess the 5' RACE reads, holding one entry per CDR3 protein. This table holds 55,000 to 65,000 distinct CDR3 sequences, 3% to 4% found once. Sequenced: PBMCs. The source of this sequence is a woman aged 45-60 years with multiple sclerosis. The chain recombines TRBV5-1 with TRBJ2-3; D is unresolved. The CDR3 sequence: CASSLNPTATDTQYF. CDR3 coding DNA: TGCGCCAGCAGCTTGAATCCTACAGCCACAGATACGCAGTATTTT. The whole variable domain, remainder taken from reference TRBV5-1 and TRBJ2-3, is KAGVTQTPRYLIKTRGQQVTLSCSPISGHRSVSWYQQTPGQGLQFLFEYFSETQRNKGNFPGRFSGRQFSNSRSEMNVSTLELGDSALYLCASSLNPTATDTQYFGPGTRLTVL.